Below are 26 T cell receptor beta chains sequenced from a single sample in a study of regulatory T cells in long-lasting Graves disease. Stated time point: newly diagnosed GD, antithyroid drugs for less than 3 months. Scientists built the TCR library using RNA that was extracted from PBMCs. HTBI primers from iRepertoire and Arm-PCR of CDR3 regions yielded the TCR beta libraries. MiXCR, applied by TCRdb to the multiplex PCR reads, yields one record per CDR3 protein. The table lists 400,000 to 650,000 distinct CDR3 sequences, about 16% of them singletons, with just under 25% in the top ten. The same data also went into a second study, on T cells in Graves' hyperthyroidism and ophthalmopathy.

The sample in question was peripheral blood mononuclear cells (PBMCs), obtained at new diagnosis, from a patient treated with antithyroid drugs. Receptors were obtained from a woman aged 35-60 years with Graves disease.

The chain combines TRBV7-9 with TRBJ2-6; 8 bases are a match to TRBD1. Germline CDR1 is SEHNR and CDR2 is FQNEAQ (reference sequence). The J segment lost 3 bases and the V segment lost 1 base, leaving 8 bases of the junction unmatched. The CDR3 is 18 amino acids. The DNA for the CDR3 is TGTGCCAGCAGCTTAGTGAACAGGGGGGACTTTGGGGCCAACGTCCTGACTTTC. It yields the protein CASSLVNRGDFGANVLTF.

The chain has TRBV12-3 or TRBV12-4 and TRBJ1-1; the D gene is possibly TRBD1 (5 bases). Between the trimmed V and J ends, which lost 5 bases and 0 bases, there was a span of 13 bases. CDR3 length equals 15 residues. CDR3 protein: CASSPGTVMNTEAFF. CDR3 nucleotide sequence: TGTGCCAGCAGTCCCGGGACCGTAATGAACACTGAAGCTTTCTTT.

This clonotype was detected ten times or more. The V gene is TRBV28, the J gene TRBJ2-7; no firm D call. V lost 7 bases and J lost 3, with 13 bases in between. This CDR3 is 13 amino acids long. The germline V gene encodes CDR1 MDHEN and CDR2 SYDVKM. The CDR3 DNA reads TGTGCCAGCATCTCCGGAGAAAACTACGAGCAGTACTTC. This gives the protein CASISGENYEQYF.

This clonotype was observed a handful of times. The V call is TRBV24-1, the J call TRBJ2-1; 9 bases align to TRBD2. CDR1 is KGHDR and CDR2 is SFDVKD in the germline V gene. The CDR3 has 14 residues. V dropped 5 bases and J dropped 7; count of bases not matched to a gene: 5. DNA for the CDR3: TGTGCCACCAGTGCGGGACTAGCCCGAAATGAGCAGTTCTTC. It is translated as CATSAGLARNEQFF.

The chain combines TRBV12-3 or TRBV12-4 with TRBJ1-4; D is ambiguous. Deletions cut 2 bases from V and 8 bases from J, with 15 bases between. The CDR3 runs 15 residues. The CDR3 nucleotides read TGTGCCAGCAGTTTATTCGGGCTTCAATCGGAAAAACTGTTTTTT. Translated: CASSLFGLQSEKLFF.

V gene TRBV15 combines with J gene TRBJ2-2; the D call may be TRBD1 or TRBD2 (6 bases each). V lost 5 bases to trimming and J lost 5 bases, with 15 bases between them. CDR1 LNHNV and CDR2 YYDKDF come from the germline V gene (reference sequence). This CDR3 has 15 residues. CDR3 in amino acids: CATSPGADLTGELFF. The CDR3 DNA reads TGTGCCACCAGCCCGGGGGCAGACTTAACCGGGGAGCTGTTTTTT.

This clonotype appeared many times. The rearrangement uses TRBV2 and TRBJ2-7, with TRBD1 matching 10 bases. Germline CDR1 reads SNHLY; CDR2 reads FYNNEI. V shed 0 bases and J 5 bases; nucleotides not matched to a gene: 16. CDR3 length: 19 residues. CDR3 in DNA: TGTGCCAGCAGTGAAGCGCTTCGAGACAGGGGGCCGTTGTACGACGAGCAGTACTTC. Amino acids: CASSEALRDRGPLYDEQYF. Complete variable domain (other parts from reference TRBV2 and TRBJ2-7): EPEVTQTPSHQVTQMGQEVILRCVPISNHLYFYWYRQILGQKVEFLVSFYNNEISEKSEIFDDQFSVERPDGSNFTLKIRSTKLEDSAMYFCASSEALRDRGPLYDEQYFGPGTRLTVT.

This clonotype was seen at least ten times. The chain joins TRBV6-2 or TRBV6-3 to TRBJ1-2; no reliable D call. The germline V and J ends were trimmed by 4 bases and 2 bases, with 5 bases remaining between them. The CDR3 spans 12 residues. CDR1 is MNHEY and CDR2 is SVGEGT in the germline V gene. CDR3 DNA: TGTGCCAGCAGTTCCCTAAACTATGGCTACACCTTC. Amino acids: CASSSLNYGYTF.

The sample holds many counts of this clonotype. The genes are TRBV5-5 and TRBJ1-5; TRBD1 is a possible D gene (6 bases). This CDR3 is 15 amino acids long. V lost 1 base, J lost 7 bases, and 15 bases lay in between. The germline V gene encodes CDR1 SGHKS and CDR2 YYEKEE (reference sequence). CDR3 region: CASSLIPGATQPQHF. The CDR3 DNA reads TGTGCCAGCAGCTTGATCCCGGGGGCTACCCAGCCCCAGCATTTT.

Many counts were recorded for this clonotype. The V gene is TRBV20-1, the J gene TRBJ2-3; 7 bases fit TRBD2. This CDR3 spans 14 amino acids. Germline V gene sequence: CDR1 DFQATT, CDR2 SNEGSKA (reference sequence). The V gene end was trimmed by 6 bases and the J gene end by 4 bases; junction bases not matched to a gene: 10. CDR3 nucleotides: TGCAGTGCGCCGCTAGCGGCGAGCCCAGATACGCAGTATTTT. It encodes CSAPLAASPDTQYF.

This clonotype was seen a handful of times. The rearrangement uses TRBV4-1 and TRBJ1-2; possible D gene TRBD1, 6 bases. This CDR3 region has 15 residues. Trimming removed 0 bases from V and 7 bases from J, with 15 bases in between. Germline CDR1 reads MGHRA; CDR2 reads YSYEKL. The chain's CDR3 is CASSQEGVGGPGYTF. CDR3 nucleotide sequence: TGCGCCAGCAGCCAAGAGGGGGTCGGGGGGCCTGGCTACACCTTC.

At least ten counts were recorded for this clonotype. The gene calls are TRBV7-9 and TRBJ2-1; 8 nucleotides align to TRBD2. Germline V gene lookup returns CDR1 SEHNR and CDR2 FQNEAQ (reference sequence). This CDR3 spans 14 amino acids. Trimming took 5 bases from V and 4 from J; bases not matched to a gene: 4. CDR3 in DNA: TGTGCCAGCAGCCTTCAGCGGGGGTACAATGAGCAGTTCTTC. This encodes CASSLQRGYNEQFF.

This clonotype has at least ten counts. The chain couples TRBV10-3 to TRBJ2-3; perhaps TRBD2 as D (6 bases). Gene TRBJ2-5 matches the end of the DNA better, so the J call may be wrong. CDR1 ENHRY and CDR2 SYGVKD come from the germline V gene. This CDR3 is 13 amino acids long. This CDR3 reads CAISRSGGETQYF. In nucleotides, the CDR3 is TGTGCCATCAGTCGTTCCGGAGGGGAGACCCAGTACTTC.

In its sample, this clonotype was seen many times. V and J are TRBV12-3 or TRBV12-4 and TRBJ1-2; D perhaps matches TRBD1 (6 bases). V dropped 5 bases and J dropped 5 bases, with 15 bases sitting between them. This CDR3 comprises 14 residues. This CDR3 is CASSLPGQTYGYTF. The CDR3 DNA follows: TGTGCCAGCAGTCTTCCCGGACAGACTTATGGCTACACCTTC.

This clonotype has ten or more counts. V and J are TRBV3-1 and TRBJ2-1; D is possibly TRBD1 or TRBD2 (7 bases each). Per germline, CDR1 LGHDT and CDR2 YNNKEL (reference sequence). The CDR3 has 13 residues. Trimming stripped 6 bases from V and 6 bases from J, with 12 bases between. In DNA form, the CDR3 reads TGTGCCAGCAGTCTCAGGGGGGGCAATGAGCAGTTCTTC. Residues: CASSLRGGNEQFF.

This clonotype was seen a single time. The gene calls are TRBV19 and TRBJ2-5; D perhaps matches TRBD1 (5 bases). The CDR3 contains 15 residues. Deletions cut 2 bases from V and 5 bases from J, with 15 bases between. Per the germline V gene, CDR1 is LNHDA and CDR2 is SQIVND (reference sequence). The CDR3 sequence: CASSIRLGARETQYF. CDR3 sequence (DNA): TGTGCCAGTAGTATAAGACTTGGGGCGAGGGAGACCCAGTACTTC.

At least ten counts were recorded for this clonotype. The rearrangement joins TRBV28 to TRBJ2-3; D assignment may be TRBD1 or TRBD2 (6 bases each). The CDR3 contains 17 residues. In germline, CDR1 is MDHEN, CDR2 SYDVKM. V was clipped by 3 bases and J by 5 bases, with 21 bases between them. The CDR3 sequence: CASSFSRWGARGDTQYF. Here the CDR3 DNA reads TGTGCCAGCAGTTTCTCTCGTTGGGGGGCGCGAGGAGATACGCAGTATTTT.

This clonotype has a handful of counts. The chain carries TRBV10-3 and TRBJ1-1; TRBD1 matches 9 bases. This CDR3 comprises 14 residues. CDR1 and CDR2 (germline): ENHRY, SYGVKD. V shed 10 bases, J shed 3 bases, and the junction held 9 bases outside the gene matches. Here the CDR3 DNA reads TGTGCCACCGCATTACAGGGGGCAGACACTGAAGCTTTCTTT. Protein product: CATALQGADTEAFF.

This clonotype has a count of ten or more. This rearrangement joins TRBV18 to TRBJ1-5; TRBD1 matches at 7 bases. The V gene's germline CDR1 is KGHSH and CDR2 LQKENI. This CDR3 has 17 residues. With 2 bases clipped from V and 2 bases from J, the junction kept 9 bases outside the gene matches. In DNA form, the CDR3 reads TGTGCCAGCTCACCAACTCATGCAGGGGGAGGCAATCAGCCCCAGCATTTT. The encoded protein is CASSPTHAGGGNQPQHF.

This clonotype came up many times. This chain connects TRBV12-3 or TRBV12-4 to TRBJ2-2, with unresolved D. The CDR3 spans 11 residues. The V end lost 3 bases, the J end lost 8 bases, and 4 bases lay between the germline ends. CDR3 in DNA: TGTGCCAGCAGTTTGGATGGGGAGCTGTTTTTT. Its protein product is CASSLDGELFF.

This clonotype was seen at least ten times. The V gene is TRBV20-1, the J gene TRBJ1-1; 9 bases line up with TRBD1. V dropped 5 bases and J dropped 5; count of bases not matched to a gene: 3. The CDR3 totals 12 residues. Germline CDR1 reads DFQATT; CDR2 reads SNEGSKA (reference sequence). Here the CDR3 reads CSAPDRGTEAFF. CDR3 sequence (DNA): TGCAGTGCTCCGGACAGGGGAACTGAAGCTTTCTTT.

V is TRBV5-5 and J is TRBJ2-3; D remains unclear. This CDR3 spans 13 amino acids. Germline assignment: CDR1 SGHKS and CDR2 YYEKEE (reference sequence). V lost 1 base, J lost 3 bases, and 6 bases lay in between. CDR3 DNA: TGTGCCAGCAGCTTGCGGGTGACAGATACGCAGTATTTT. Residues: CASSLRVTDTQYF.

This clonotype was seen more than once but under ten times. This rearrangement joins TRBV7-3 to TRBJ2-5; 9 positions agree with TRBD2. The CDR3 has 17 residues. Germline trimming cut 5 bases from V and 0 bases from J; bases unmatched to any gene: 10. Per the germline V gene, CDR1 is SGHTA and CDR2 is FQGTGA. In DNA, the CDR3 is TGTGCCAGCAGCCCTGGGGCTAGCGGGGAATACCAAGAGACCCAGTACTTC. It translates to CASSPGASGEYQETQYF.

This clonotype was recorded at least ten times. The CDR3, as DNA: TGTGCCAGCAGTAGGAGTGGTGGGGCGTTCACTGAAGCTTTCTTT. As protein: CASSRSGGAFTEAFF. V is TRBV28 and J is TRBJ1-1; tentatively, D is TRBD1 (5 bases). The CDR3 sequence is 15 residues long. V gave up 5 bases and J gave up 4 bases, with 17 bases separating them. Germline loops: CDR1 MDHEN, CDR2 SYDVKM.

V is TRBV7-9 and J is TRBJ1-6, with 10 bases aligning to TRBD1. This CDR3 is 20 amino acids long. The germline V gene has CDR1 SEHNR and CDR2 FQNEAQ (reference sequence). V shed 5 bases and J 7 bases; nucleotides not matched to a gene: 20. The CDR3 sequence: CASSPVTGTGVGTPNSPLHF. The CDR3 DNA sequence: TGTGCCAGCAGCCCAGTTACCGGGACAGGGGTCGGGACACCGAATTCACCCCTCCACTTT.

This clonotype came up many times. The chain recombines TRBV2 with TRBJ1-2; D call uncertain. Trimming took off 4 bases at V and 2 bases at J, with 23 bases between the two ends. Germline V gives CDR1 SNHLY, CDR2 FYNNEI. This CDR3 has 18 residues. The CDR3 DNA sequence: TGTGCCAGCAGTGGGGCTTACCTCTGGGTGACATTCAACTATGGCTACACCTTC. Encoded protein: CASSGAYLWVTFNYGYTF.